The clone carrying this TCR beta chain was seen only once. The entry originates in a study of control samples from healthy donors and cancer patients. V was clipped by 4 bases and J by 3 bases; unmatched bases: 6. In germline, CDR1 is SGHDN, CDR2 FVKESK. This CDR3 is 15 amino acids long. Sequencing used immunoSEQ multiplex PCR; TCRdb keeps in-frame clones, though not all of them. The table includes about 150,000 clones, about 93% detected once. V is TRBV14 and J is TRBJ2-4, with 7 bases matching TRBD2. Sample: blood. This TCR came from a man aged 45 to 65 in good health. DNA of the CDR3: TGTGCCAGCAGCCGCCGACGGGGGGACAAAAACATTCAGTACTTC. It is translated as CASSRRRGDKNIQYF.